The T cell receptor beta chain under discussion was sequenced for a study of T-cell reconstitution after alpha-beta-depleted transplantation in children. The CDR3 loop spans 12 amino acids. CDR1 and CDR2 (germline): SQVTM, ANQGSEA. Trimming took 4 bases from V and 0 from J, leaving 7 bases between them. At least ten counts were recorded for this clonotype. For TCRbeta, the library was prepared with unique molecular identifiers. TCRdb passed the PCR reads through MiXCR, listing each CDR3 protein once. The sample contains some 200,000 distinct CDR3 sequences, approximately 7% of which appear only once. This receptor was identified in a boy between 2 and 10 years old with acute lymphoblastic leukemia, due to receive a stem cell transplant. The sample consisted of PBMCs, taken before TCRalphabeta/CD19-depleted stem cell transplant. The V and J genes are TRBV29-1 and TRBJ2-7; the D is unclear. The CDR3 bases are TGCAGCGTTGTCACATTCTCCTACGAGCAGTACTTC. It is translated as CSVVTFSYEQYF.